This T cell receptor (beta chain) was captured by sequencing in a study of blood T cell repertoires in COVID-19. Across the whole study: Italy, Spain and the United States were the sources of the convalescent and acute COVID-19 samples.

Original handling: From reference gene primer amplification, estimates of nucleated cell counts were derived. The data were produced by immunoSEQ multiplex PCR, yet TCRdb's version contains in-frame clones alone and is incomplete. V and J calls and clone size are copied from that table; D and trimming were computed from the DNA. The sample consists of approximately 250,000 clones, approximately 86% of them appearing once. CDR1 and CDR2 (germline): LNHNV, YYDKDF (reference sequence). The CDR3 is 17 amino acids. Trimming took 0 bases from V and 3 from J, leaving 12 bases between them. The TCR comes from a man aged 35-49 years with active or convalescent COVID-19. What was sequenced was peripheral blood. This chain links TRBV15 with TRBJ1-6; possibly TRBD1 for D (5 bases). CDR3 nucleotides: TGTGCCACCAGCAGAGATTTTGGGGGGGACTATAATTCACCCCTCCACTTT. This sequence encodes CATSRDFGGDYNSPLHF.